This T cell receptor beta chain was documented in a study of blood T cell repertoires in COVID-19. Across the study: The United States, Italy and Spain were the sources of the acute and convalescent COVID-19 samples. PBMCs, B-cell-depleted T cells, or T cells were the source of the cDNA or gDNA that made up the material.

Per the original data handling: The assay estimated nucleated cells by amplifying reference gene primers. TCRdb's copy holds only in-frame clones and misses some; the assay was immunoSEQ multiplex PCR. D and trimming were read from the DNA, whereas the V and J calls and clone size are those reported in that table. The data hold some 400,000 clones, with 90% observed a single time. The material sequenced was peripheral blood. The origin of this receptor is a man aged 18-30 years with active or convalescent COVID-19.

The CDR3 coding sequence is TGTGCCAGCAGTTCCTCTATGAACACTGAAGCTTTCTTT. The encoded protein is CASSSSMNTEAFF. The rearrangement joins TRBV6-5 to TRBJ1-1; D unresolved. Germline V CDR1 and CDR2: MNHEY, SVGAGI. This CDR3 comprises 13 residues. V was shortened by 4 bases and J by 0 bases, with 6 bases between the two germline ends.